The clone carrying this TCR beta chain occurred many times. Its target is unknown. Other DNA sequences in the same sample also yield this CDR3. Participating donors were healthy, HIV-negative adults free of recent acute infections or vaccinations. Nashville, Tennessee was home to all donors, each a Caucasian adult. Libraries were prepared by immunoSEQ multiplex PCR; TCRdb keeps only in-frame clonotypes and omits some of them. The sample contains about 470,000 clones, roughly 77% of which appear only once. The data were taken from a study of shared clonotypes between healthy human individuals. Findings and limits, study-wide: It was the few donors that limited the genetic and exposure-history diversity represented. Sequencing depth was a factor that was expected to affect clonotype sharing among donors.

The CDR3 sequence is 14 residues long. Deletions cut 0 bases from V and 5 bases from J, with 10 bases between. Per the germline V gene, CDR1 is MNHEY and CDR2 is SMNVEV (reference sequence). This TCR was sampled from a woman aged 40 to 50 in good health. Some clones in this sample may be carry-over from other donors' samples. The chain links TRBV27 to TRBJ1-1; perhaps TRBD1 as D (6 bases). The sequenced sample was PBMCs. CDR3 amino acids: CASSLSGGRTEAFF. CDR3 DNA sequence: TGTGCCAGCAGTTTATCGGGGGGGCGGACTGAAGCTTTCTTT.